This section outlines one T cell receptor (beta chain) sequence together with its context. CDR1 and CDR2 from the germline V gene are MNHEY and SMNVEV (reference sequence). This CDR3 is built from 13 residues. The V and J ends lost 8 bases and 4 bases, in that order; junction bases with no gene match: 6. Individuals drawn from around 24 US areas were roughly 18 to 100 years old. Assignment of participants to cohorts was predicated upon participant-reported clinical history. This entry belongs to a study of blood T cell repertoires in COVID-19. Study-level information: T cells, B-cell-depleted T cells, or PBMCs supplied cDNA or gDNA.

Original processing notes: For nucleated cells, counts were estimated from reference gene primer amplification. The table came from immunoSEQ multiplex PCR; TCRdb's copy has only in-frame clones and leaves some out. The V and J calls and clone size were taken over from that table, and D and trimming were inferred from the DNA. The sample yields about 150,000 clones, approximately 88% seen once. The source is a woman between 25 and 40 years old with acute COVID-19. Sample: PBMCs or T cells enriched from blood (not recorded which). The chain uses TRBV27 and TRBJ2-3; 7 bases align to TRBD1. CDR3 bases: TGTGCCAGCCAAACAGGGGTGGCAGATACGCAGTATTTT. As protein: CASQTGVADTQYF.